The clone carrying this TCR beta chain was recorded at least ten times. Its antigen is not known. This entry belongs to a study of naive and memory T cell subsets. Regarding the study as a whole: Especially in CD8 cells, naive repertoires contained a few larger clonotypes, possibly CD45RA-re-expressing memory cells.

CDR1 SQVTM and CDR2 ANQGSEA come from the germline V gene. The CDR3 totals 15 residues. The trim removed 6 bases at V and 6 bases at J, leaving 13 bases unmatched. Two oligonucleotides, mixed equimolar, formed the beta constant-region primer covering TRBC1 and TRBC2. The ligated cDNA underwent four PCR rounds using SP2 and nested alpha and beta constant-region primers. MiXCR, run by TCRdb on the UMI-ligation and nested PCR reads, gives a single entry per CDR3 protein. Seen here are tens of thousands of distinct CDR3 sequences, around 11% observed once, and the top ten hold 0.12% to 0.15%. This TCR came from a human donor in good health. Sequenced material: naive CD4+ T cells from blood. The rearrangement links TRBV29-1 to TRBJ2-5; 10 nucleotides line up with TRBD1. The CDR3, as DNA: TGCAGCGTCATCCCCCGGGACAGGGGCACGCAGACCCAGTACTTC. This translates into CSVIPRDRGTQTQYF.